Shown below are 22 T cell receptor beta chains from a single sample sequenced in a study of T cell responses to AZD1222 COVID-19 vaccine. Libraries were prepared by immunoSEQ multiplex PCR; TCRdb keeps only in-frame clonotypes and omits some of them. The data contain approximately 170,000 clones, around nine tenths of them singletons. The sample in question was peripheral blood, obtained 28 days after the second AZD1222 dose. These TCRs come from an adult who received the AZD1222 COVID-19 vaccine.

V and J are TRBV18 and TRBJ2-3; a possible D gene is TRBD2 (5 bases). This CDR3 has 13 residues. V dropped 3 bases and J dropped 2 bases, with 6 bases sitting between them. Germline assignment: CDR1 KGHSH and CDR2 LQKENI. The CDR3 spells CASSPGITDTQYF. CDR3 in DNA: TGTGCCAGCTCACCCGGGATCACAGATACGCAGTATTTT.

The chain recombines TRBV11-3 with TRBJ2-1, with 14 bases identical to TRBD2. The CDR3 contains 17 residues. The germline V gene has CDR1 SGHNT and CDR2 YENEEA. V shed 5 bases and J 7 bases; nucleotides not matched to a gene: 10. Here the CDR3 DNA reads TGTGCCAGCAGCGCAAGGACTAGCGGGGGGATCTCGAATGAGCAGTTCTTC. Its protein is CASSARTSGGISNEQFF.

The chain combines TRBV7-6 with TRBJ2-7; 9 bases match TRBD2. Germline values: CDR1 SGHVS, CDR2 FNYEAQ. The CDR3 is 15 residues long. V shed 0 bases, J shed 1 base, and the junction held 1 base outside the gene matches. CDR3 amino acids: CASSLASGGSYEQYF. CDR3 DNA sequence: TGTGCCAGCAGCTTAGCTAGCGGGGGTTCCTACGAGCAGTACTTC. The full variable domain, rest sourced from reference TRBV7-6 and TRBJ2-7, is GAGVSQSPRYKVTKRGQDVALRCDPISGHVSLYWYRQALGQGPEFLTYFNYEAQQDKSGLPNDRFSAERPEGSISTLTIQRTEQRDSAMYRCASSLASGGSYEQYFGPGTRLTVT.

This clone has more than one count but fewer than ten. The chain is built from TRBV10-3 and TRBJ1-2; 7 nucleotides align to TRBD1. The germline CDR1 and CDR2 sequences are ENHRY and SYGVKD. With 8 bases clipped from V and 8 bases from J, the junction kept 11 bases outside the gene matches. The CDR3 sequence is 13 residues long. The CDR3 sequence: CAIAQGDWGGYTF. CDR3 DNA sequence: TGTGCCATCGCTCAGGGGGACTGGGGAGGCTACACCTTC.

The chain has TRBV6-5 and TRBJ1-6, with a tentative D call TRBD1 (6 bases). The CDR3 has 14 amino acids. V lost 7 bases and J 6 bases, leaving 13 bases between the germline ends. Germline CDR1 MNHEY, CDR2 SVGAGI. The CDR3 reads CASKRGHPNSPLHF. As DNA, the CDR3 is TGTGCCAGCAAAAGGGGACACCCTAATTCACCCCTCCACTTT.

Here the CDR3 reads CASSPQGSYGYTF. The CDR3 DNA is TGTGCCAGCAGTCCACAGGGGAGCTATGGCTACACCTTC. The chain combines TRBV6-2 or TRBV6-3 with TRBJ1-2; the match to TRBD1 covers 7 bases. The CDR3 covers 13 residues. V lost 5 bases, J lost 4 bases, and 4 bases stayed unmatched. Germline V CDR1 and CDR2: MNHEY, SVGEGT.

This clone was recorded only once. For the CDR3, the DNA is TGTGCCAGCAGTTTAATTTCCACCGGGGAGCTGTTTTTT. Translating gives CASSLISTGELFF. This sequence joins TRBV6-5 and TRBJ2-2; D unresolved. The CDR3 is 13 residues long. V was pared by 4 bases and J by 4 bases, with 7 bases between. Germline-derived CDR1 and CDR2 are MNHEY and SVGAGI.

The gene calls are TRBV9 and TRBJ1-1, with D possibly TRBD1 on 6 matching bases. The CDR3 loop spans 14 amino acids. Germline CDR1 and CDR2: SGDLS and YYNGEE. Deletions cut 2 bases from V and 0 bases from J, with 8 bases between. The CDR3 DNA is TGTGCCAGCAGCGTTGGACAGCTGAACACTGAAGCTTTCTTT. As protein: CASSVGQLNTEAFF. The whole variable domain, filled in from reference TRBV9 and TRBJ1-1, reads DSGVTQTPKHLITATGQRVTLRCSPRSGDLSVYWYQQSLDQGLQFLIQYYNGEERAKGNILERFSAQQFPDLHSELNLSSLELGDSALYFCASSVGQLNTEAFFGQGTRLTVV.

The CDR3 reads CASSEVQGYGYTF. The CDR3 region has the DNA TGCGCCAGCAGTGAGGTGCAGGGCTATGGCTACACCTTC. The rearrangement uses TRBV5-1 and TRBJ1-2; a weak D match, TRBD1 (5 bases). CDR1 is SGHRS, CDR2 YFSETQ, per germline. This CDR3 region has 13 residues. Trimming pared 5 bases from V and 4 bases from J, leaving 12 bases between.

The rearrangement uses TRBV6-2 or TRBV6-3 and TRBJ2-1; 14 nucleotides match TRBD2. Germline CDR1 reads MNHEY; CDR2 reads SVGEGT. The J segment lost 7 bases and the V segment lost 4 bases, leaving 9 bases of the junction unmatched. The CDR3 consists of 17 residues. The CDR3 DNA follows: TGTGCCAGCAGTTTCGGGACTAGCGGGGGTGAGGGGAATGAGCAGTTCTTC. It encodes CASSFGTSGGEGNEQFF.

This sequence joins TRBV10-2 and TRBJ1-2; the match to TRBD1 covers 10 bases. The germline gives CDR1 WSHSY, CDR2 SAAADI. V trimming: 0 bases; J trimming: 4 bases; junction bases outside the gene matches: 17. The CDR3 loop spans 20 amino acids. The CDR3 sequence: CASSESLSGTGASRGYGYTF. DNA for the CDR3: TGCGCCAGCAGTGAGTCGCTGAGCGGGACAGGGGCCTCTAGGGGCTATGGCTACACCTTC.

The gene calls are TRBV11-2 and TRBJ1-1; D is unclear. V was clipped by 0 bases and J by 2 bases, with 13 bases between them. Germline V lookup: CDR1 SGHAT, CDR2 FQNNGV. The CDR3 is 16 amino acids. The CDR3 bases are TGTGCCAGCAGCTTAGAAGGCCTTAGGTTTAACACTGAAGCTTTCTTT. It is translated as CASSLEGLRFNTEAFF.

This chain links TRBV7-7 with TRBJ2-3; D is unresolved. The germline V gene has CDR1 SSHAT and CDR2 FNYEAQ (reference sequence). V lost 5 bases and J lost 1, with 13 bases in between. The CDR3 has 15 amino acids. The CDR3 coding sequence is TGTGCCAGCAGCCCCCGCCAGGTTCGCACAGATACGCAGTATTTT. As protein: CASSPRQVRTDTQYF.

This CDR3 reads CAWNDEDNYGYTF. DNA for the CDR3: TGTGCCTGGAATGATGAGGATAACTATGGCTACACCTTC. The V and J genes are TRBV30 and TRBJ1-2, with D unclear. V was pared by 4 bases and J by 1 base, with 10 bases between. Germline-derived CDR1 and CDR2 are GTSNPN and SVGIG (reference sequence). The CDR3 covers 13 residues.

This chain uses TRBV4-2 with TRBJ2-5; D not resolved. Trimming left V 0 bases short and J 5 bases short, with 13 bases between. This CDR3 is 15 amino acids long. Germline loops: CDR1 LGHNA, CDR2 YNFKEQ. DNA for the CDR3: TGTGCCAGCAGCCAAGATATGAGTCTAGTGGAGACCCAGTACTTC. Amino acid sequence: CASSQDMSLVETQYF.

V and J are TRBV18 and TRBJ1-6; D is undetermined. V was cut by 6 bases and J by 11 bases, with 14 bases left in between. CDR1 and CDR2 from the germline V gene are KGHSH and LQKENI. The CDR3 is 13 amino acids. The CDR3: CASSPNEVTPLHF. The CDR3 DNA sequence: TGTGCCAGCTCCCCGAACGAGGTTACACCCCTCCACTTT. The full variable domain, completed using reference TRBV18 and TRBJ1-6, is NAGVMQNPRHLVRRRGQEARLRCSPMKGHSHVYWYRQLPEEGLKFMVYLQKENIIDESGMPKERFSAEFPKEGPSILRIQQVVRGDSAAYFCASSPNEVTPLHFGNGTRLTVT.

The chain recombines TRBV9 with TRBJ2-3; D unclear. The length of the CDR3 is 12 residues. CDR1 SGDLS and CDR2 YYNGEE come from the germline V gene. V was trimmed by 4 bases and J by 10 bases, leaving 13 bases between them. The CDR3: CASSLSRGAQYF. In DNA form, the CDR3 reads TGTGCCAGCAGCCTCTCCCGAGGCGCGCAGTATTTT.

V and J are TRBV19 and TRBJ2-7; D not certain. The CDR3 spans 14 residues. Per the germline V gene, CDR1 is LNHDA and CDR2 is SQIVND (reference sequence). Trimming left V 1 base short and J 2 bases short, with 9 bases between. The CDR3 sequence is CASSIGSQPYEQYF. The CDR3 nucleotides are TGTGCCAGTAGTATAGGGTCACAACCCTACGAGCAGTACTTC.

This rearrangement joins TRBV19 to TRBJ1-1; D is ambiguous. V was clipped by 6 bases and J by 0 bases, with 8 bases between them. CDR1 is LNHDA and CDR2 is SQIVND in the germline V gene (reference sequence). The CDR3 is 13 amino acids. DNA for the CDR3: TGTGCCAGTAGGGGCAGGCTGAACACTGAAGCTTTCTTT. It codes for CASRGRLNTEAFF.

The gene calls are TRBV6-5 and TRBJ1-4, with 7 bases identical to TRBD1. Per the germline V gene, CDR1 is MNHEY and CDR2 is SVGAGI. This CDR3 spans 14 amino acids. J gave up 5 bases and V 5 bases, and 5 bases lay outside the gene matches. DNA of the CDR3: TGTGCCAGCAGTACCGGGACAGTGAATGAAAAACTGTTTTTT. Its translation is CASSTGTVNEKLFF.

The CDR3 loop is CASSSPSGGRTDTQYF. In DNA, the CDR3 is TGTGCCAGCAGTTCCCCTAGCGGAGGGCGCACAGATACGCAGTATTTT. V usage is TRBV9 and J usage is TRBJ2-3, with TRBD2 matching 7 bases. Germline CDR1 is SGDLS and CDR2 is YYNGEE. CDR3 length equals 16 residues. V shed 5 bases and J 1 base; nucleotides not matched to a gene: 10. Based on the CDR3 plus reference TRBV9 and TRBJ2-3, the full variable domain is DSGVTQTPKHLITATGQRVTLRCSPRSGDLSVYWYQQSLDQGLQFLIQYYNGEERAKGNILERFSAQQFPDLHSELNLSSLELGDSALYFCASSSPSGGRTDTQYFGPGTRLTVL.

CDR3 sequence reads: CASSQDTYLAKNIQYF. In DNA, the CDR3 is TGTGCCAGCAGCCAAGATACGTACCTAGCCAAAAACATTCAGTACTTC. The chain links TRBV3-1 (or the pseudogene TRBV3-2) to TRBJ2-4; D unresolved. The CDR3 has 16 residues. The ends were cut back, 0 bases at V and 0 bases at J, with 9 bases in the middle. The germline gives CDR1 LGHDT, CDR2 YNNKEL (reference sequence).